The sequence of this T cell receptor (beta chain) was determined in a study of shared clonotypes between healthy human individuals. Produced via immunoSEQ multiplex PCR; TCRdb's table is partial and in-frame only. The sample yields 600,000 to 750,000 clones, 90% seen once. V shed 3 bases and J shed 0 bases, with 9 bases lying between them. The CDR3 has 15 amino acids. Germline V gene lookup returns CDR1 WSHSY and CDR2 SAAADI. The chain is built from TRBV10-2 and TRBJ1-5; no definite D call. This clonotype was obtained from a man aged 18-30 years in good health. Some clones in this sample may be carry-over from other donors' samples. The sequenced sample was memory CD8+ T cells from PBMCs. As to subset: CD45RO+ cells pooled with CCR7-negative TemRA cells. The CDR3 loop is CASSDAVHSNQPQHF. The DNA of the CDR3 is TGCGCCAGCAGTGATGCCGTACATAGCAATCAGCCCCAGCATTTT.